The 30 T cell receptor beta chains below were found in one sample sequenced in a study of OX40 agonist ivuxolimab in advanced cancers. Clones were read by immunoSEQ multiplex PCR, and TCRdb kept only the in-frame ones, dropping some. The sample lists roughly 40,000 clones; 70% to 90% were seen once. The sample in question was CD4+ or CD8+ T cells sorted from blood, obtained in a trial of the OX40 agonist ivuxolimab. Receptor source: an adult with an advanced solid tumor such as melanoma, head and neck, liver or kidney cancer.

This clone was seen a handful of times. Written as DNA, the CDR3 is TGCGCCAGCAGTGATAGGACCCCTGCCCGGCAGCCCCAGCATTTT. Residues: CASSDRTPARQPQHF. The chain joins TRBV10-1 to TRBJ1-5; D is unresolved. Trimming took off 3 bases at V and 7 bases at J, with 16 bases between the two ends. The CDR3 length is 15 residues. Germline loops: CDR1 WNHNN, CDR2 SYGVQD (reference sequence).

This chain connects TRBV5-4 to TRBJ2-7; D unclear. V lost 5 bases, J lost 2 bases, and 11 bases lay in between. The CDR3 runs 13 residues. CDR1 and CDR2 from the germline V gene are SGHNT and YYREEE (reference sequence). As DNA, the CDR3 is TGTGCCAGCAGTCCGGGTCCTACCTACGAGCAGTACTTC. Translation gives CASSPGPTYEQYF.

The chain employs TRBV6-1 and TRBJ1-2; D not resolved. Between the trimmed V and J ends, which lost 3 bases and 2 bases, there was a span of 7 bases. The CDR3 covers 13 residues. Per germline, CDR1 MNHNS and CDR2 SASEGT. Here the CDR3 DNA reads TGTGCCAGCAGTGAGTGGCAGAACTATGGCTACACCTTC. Translating it yields CASSEWQNYGYTF.

This clone has a single count. This sequence joins TRBV30 and TRBJ1-2, with 7 nucleotides matching TRBD1. V shed 1 base, J shed 5 bases, and the junction held 1 base outside the gene matches. This CDR3 spans 12 amino acids. Germline CDR1 reads GTSNPN; CDR2 reads SVGIG (reference sequence). Written as DNA, the CDR3 is TGTGCCTGGAGTGCGGGACAGTATGGCTACACCTTC. This translates into CAWSAGQYGYTF. The full variable domain, its missing parts supplied by reference TRBV30 and TRBJ1-2, is SQTIHQWPATLVQPVGSPLSLECTVEGTSNPNLYWYRQAAGRGLQLLFYSVGIGQISSEVPQNLSASRPQDRQFILSSKKLLLSDSGFYLCAWSAGQYGYTFGSGTRLTVV.

Judged by abundance, this clone is medium-sized. This sequence joins TRBV28 and TRBJ2-7; D may be TRBD2 (6 bases). This CDR3 contains 16 residues. The V gene lost 7 bases and the J gene lost 0 bases, with 19 bases spanning the gap. Germline CDR1 MDHEN, CDR2 SYDVKM. CDR3 sequence (DNA): TGTGCCAGCATGAGGGAGGTCTGGCAGGGCTCCTACGAGCAGTACTTC. It specifies CASMREVWQGSYEQYF.

The chain employs TRBV30 and TRBJ1-2, with a possible D match to TRBD1 (6 bases). The ends were cut back, 0 bases at V and 0 bases at J, with 11 bases in the middle. The CDR3 is made up of 15 amino acids. Germline CDR1 and CDR2: GTSNPN and SVGIG (reference sequence). The CDR3 nucleotides read TGTGCCTGGAGTGTACTTAACAGGGCTAACTATGGCTACACCTTC. It codes for CAWSVLNRANYGYTF.

V usage is TRBV5-1 and J usage is TRBJ2-1; D may match TRBD1 or TRBD2 (5 bases each). The germline V gene has CDR1 SGHRS and CDR2 YFSETQ. V was pared by 4 bases and J by 8 bases, with 10 bases between. The CDR3 has 12 amino acids. CDR3 in DNA: TGCGCCAGCAGCCGCCGGGGCTATGAGCAGTTCTTC. Its protein is CASSRRGYEQFF.

This clone was observed a single time. The V call is TRBV27, the J call TRBJ1-1; 7 bases align to TRBD1. There are 14 residues in the CDR3. Germline trimming cut 3 bases from V and 1 base from J; bases unmatched to any gene: 2. From germline, CDR1 is MNHEY and CDR2 SMNVEV (reference sequence). CDR3 sequence reads: CASSFYRGNTEAFF. The CDR3 coding sequence is TGTGCCAGCAGTTTCTACAGGGGGAACACTGAAGCTTTCTTT.

The chain joins TRBV10-3 to TRBJ2-7, with 9 bases that match TRBD1. V gave up 4 bases and J gave up 1 base; unmatched junction bases: 5. Germline V CDR1 and CDR2: ENHRY, SYGVKD. This CDR3 spans 15 amino acids. The CDR3 DNA is TGTGCCATCAGTGCAGGGGACAGGGTTTCCTACGAGCAGTACTTC. Its protein product is CAISAGDRVSYEQYF.

The chain is built from TRBV7-9 and TRBJ1-2, with 9 bases identical to TRBD1. Per the germline V gene, CDR1 is SEHNR and CDR2 is FQNEAQ (reference sequence). The CDR3 contains 16 residues. The trim removed 5 bases at V and 2 bases at J, leaving 9 bases unmatched. Here the CDR3 reads CASSRRTGDTNYGYTF. The CDR3 bases are TGTGCCAGCAGCCGCCGGACAGGGGACACAAACTATGGCTACACCTTC. Drawing the rest from reference TRBV7-9 and TRBJ1-2, the complete variable domain is DTGVSQNPRHKITKRGQNVTFRCDPISEHNRLYWYRQTLGQGPEFLTYFQNEAQLEKSRLLSDRFSAERPKGSFSTLEIQRTEQGDSAMYLCASSRRTGDTNYGYTFGSGTRLTVV.

The V gene is TRBV2, the J gene TRBJ1-2; no definite D call. Between the trimmed V and J ends, which lost 3 bases and 8 bases, there was a span of 19 bases. Germline CDR1 is SNHLY and CDR2 is FYNNEI. This CDR3 has 15 amino acids. DNA for the CDR3: TGTGCCAGCAGTGATTCCGGGTTATTGGTGCGCGGCTACACCTTC. This encodes CASSDSGLLVRGYTF.

The genes are TRBV6-5 and TRBJ2-3; no clear D gene. This CDR3 comprises 13 residues. V was trimmed by 8 bases and J by 3 bases, leaving 12 bases between them. Germline V gene sequence: CDR1 MNHEY, CDR2 SVGAGI. The chain's CDR3 is CASQYRVTDTQYF. The CDR3 DNA is TGTGCCAGCCAGTATAGGGTTACAGATACGCAGTATTTT.

The chain carries TRBV7-8 and TRBJ1-5, with TRBD1 as a possible D gene (6 bases). The CDR3 totals 15 residues. Germline V lookup: CDR1 SGHVS, CDR2 FQNEAQ. V dropped 2 bases and J dropped 4 bases, with 12 bases sitting between them. In DNA, the CDR3 is TGTGCCAGCAGCTTATGGACAGTCAAAAATCAGCCCCAGCATTTT. This codes for CASSLWTVKNQPQHF. The entire variable domain, with the rest obtained from reference TRBV7-8 and TRBJ1-5, is as follows: GAGVSQSPRYKVAKRGQDVALRCDPISGHVSLFWYQQALGQGPEFLTYFQNEAQLDKSGLPSDRFFAERPEGSVSTLKIQRTQQEDSAVYLCASSLWTVKNQPQHFGDGTRLSIL.

The chain has TRBV20-1 and TRBJ1-2; D gene unclear. V was shortened by 3 bases and J by 4 bases, with 6 bases between the two germline ends. The CDR3 spans 11 residues. Germline V gene lookup returns CDR1 DFQATT and CDR2 SNEGSKA (reference sequence). CDR3 DNA sequence: TGCAGTGCTAGTAGGCTCTATGGCTACACCTTC. Translated: CSASRLYGYTF.

CDR3 nucleotide sequence: TGCAGCGTTAGGGGTGGTGCAGCTAACTATGGCTACACCTTC. It translates to CSVRGGAANYGYTF. This sequence joins TRBV29-1 and TRBJ1-2, with D maybe TRBD1 (5 bases). In germline, CDR1 is SQVTM, CDR2 ANQGSEA. V dropped 5 bases and J dropped 0 bases, with 13 bases sitting between them. The CDR3 consists of 14 residues. Full variable domain (missing parts from reference TRBV29-1 and TRBJ1-2): SAVISQKPSRDICQRGTSLTIQCQVDSQVTMMFWYRQQPGQSLTLIATANQGSEATYESGFVIDKFPISRPNLTFSTLTVSNMSPEDSSIYLCSVRGGAANYGYTFGSGTRLTVV.

The chain combines TRBV5-4 with TRBJ2-1, with TRBD2 identical over 11 bases. The trim removed 0 bases at V and 7 bases at J, leaving 3 bases unmatched. The CDR3 sequence is 15 residues long. CDR1 is SGHNT and CDR2 is YYREEE in the germline V gene (reference sequence). CDR3 region: CASSLVAGGVNEQFF. The CDR3 DNA reads as TGTGCCAGCAGCTTGGTAGCGGGAGGGGTTAATGAGCAGTTCTTC.

The gene calls are TRBV6-5 and TRBJ2-1; possibly TRBD1 or TRBD2 for D (5 bases each). The V gene lost 4 bases and the J gene lost 0 bases, with 13 bases spanning the gap. CDR1 and CDR2 from the germline V gene are MNHEY and SVGAGI. The length of the CDR3 is 16 residues. The CDR3, as DNA: TGTGCCAGCAGTTTCTTTCCCGGGACCTCCTACAATGAGCAGTTCTTC. It encodes CASSFFPGTSYNEQFF.

The chain couples TRBV19 to TRBJ2-2, with D possibly matching TRBD2 (5 bases). Germline loops: CDR1 LNHDA, CDR2 SQIVND (reference sequence). Trimming cost V 4 bases and J 6 bases, with 12 bases left between them. The CDR3 totals 14 residues. CDR3 amino acids: CASSTSVSAGELFF. The CDR3 DNA reads TGTGCCAGTAGTACTTCCGTTAGCGCCGGGGAGCTGTTTTTT.

The chain combines TRBV6-6 with TRBJ2-2, with D perhaps TRBD1 or TRBD2 (5 bases each). The germline V and J ends were trimmed by 4 bases and 5 bases, with 17 bases remaining between them. The length of the CDR3 is 16 residues. The germline CDR1 and CDR2 sequences are MNHNY and SVGAGI (reference sequence). CDR3 coding DNA: TGTGCCAGCAGTTCCTACGAGCGGCAGGGTACCGGGGAGCTGTTTTTT. Translated: CASSSYERQGTGELFF.

The chain employs TRBV25-1 and TRBJ1-5; tentatively, D is TRBD1 (6 bases). Germline CDR1 MGHDK, CDR2 SYGVNS. CDR3 length equals 11 residues. Trimming stripped 6 bases from V and 7 bases from J, with 7 bases between. Here the CDR3 DNA reads TGTGCCAGCAGACAGGGCCAGCCCCAGCATTTT. Encoded protein: CASRQGQPQHF.

The chain is built from TRBV19 and TRBJ1-5; TRBD1 matches at 7 bases. The CDR3 sequence is 15 residues long. The V segment lost 6 bases and the J segment 1 base; nucleotides outside the gene matches: 6. Germline CDR1 and CDR2: LNHDA and SQIVND (reference sequence). The CDR3 region is CASRSRTGSNQPQHF. The CDR3, as DNA: TGTGCCAGTAGATCTAGGACAGGCAGCAATCAGCCCCAGCATTTT. The entire variable domain, with the rest obtained from reference TRBV19 and TRBJ1-5, is as follows: DGGITQSPKYLFRKEGQNVTLSCEQNLNHDAMYWYRQDPGQGLRLIYYSQIVNDFQKGDIAEGYSVSREKKESFPLTVTSAQKNPTAFYLCASRSRTGSNQPQHFGDGTRLSIL.

V usage is TRBV19 and J usage is TRBJ1-1; D unclear. CDR1 is LNHDA, CDR2 SQIVND, per germline (reference sequence). The ends were cut back, 4 bases at V and 3 bases at J, with 6 bases in the middle. CDR3 length: 12 amino acids. CDR3 DNA: TGTGCCAGTAGTAGTCGATACACTGAAGCTTTCTTT. This sequence encodes CASSSRYTEAFF.

The chain combines TRBV9 with TRBJ2-1, with 11 bases matching TRBD2. The V gene's germline CDR1 is SGDLS and CDR2 YYNGEE. V trimming: 4 bases; J trimming: 4 bases; junction bases outside the gene matches: 4. The length of the CDR3 is 15 residues. In DNA, the CDR3 is TGTGCCAGCAGCTCGGGACTAGCGGCATACAATGAGCAGTTCTTC. Translated, it gives CASSSGLAAYNEQFF.

The chain combines TRBV20-1 with TRBJ1-1; no definite D call. The CDR3 has 11 residues. V was trimmed by 6 bases and J by 4 bases, leaving 9 bases between them. CDR1 DFQATT and CDR2 SNEGSKA come from the germline V gene (reference sequence). Here the CDR3 DNA reads TGCAGTGCCAGCTCGGGCACTGAAGCTTTCTTT. Translation: CSASSGTEAFF.

The chain employs TRBV6-4 and TRBJ2-3; 7 bases fit TRBD1. The CDR3 covers 14 residues. CDR1 and CDR2 from the germline V gene are MRHNA and SNTAGT. V shed 4 bases, J shed 3 bases, and the junction held 4 bases outside the gene matches. CDR3 in amino acids: CASSARGSTDTQYF. DNA for the CDR3: TGTGCCAGCAGTGCCAGGGGGTCGACAGATACGCAGTATTTT.

The chain combines TRBV11-2 with TRBJ2-7; TRBD1 matches at 7 bases. The V gene end was trimmed by 6 bases and the J gene end by 4 bases; junction bases not matched to a gene: 6. The CDR3 has 13 amino acids. Per the germline V gene, CDR1 is SGHAT and CDR2 is FQNNGV. The CDR3 DNA follows: TGTGCCAGCAGTCCGGGACAGAAATACGAGCAGTACTTC. Its protein product is CASSPGQKYEQYF.

The chain has TRBV30 and TRBJ2-7; D uncertain. Germline V gene lookup returns CDR1 GTSNPN and CDR2 SVGIG (reference sequence). Trimming pared 0 bases from V and 3 bases from J, leaving 6 bases between. CDR3 length equals 12 residues. The CDR3 is CAWSVNNYEQYF. The DNA of the CDR3 is TGTGCCTGGAGTGTAAACAACTACGAGCAGTACTTC.

This chain links TRBV25-1 with TRBJ2-2; TRBD1 might be the D (5 bases). The V and J ends lost 3 bases and 3 bases respectively, with 5 bases between them. The germline CDR1 and CDR2 sequences are MGHDK and SYGVNS. The length of the CDR3 is 13 residues. The CDR3 sequence: CASSDRDTGELFF. CDR3 sequence (DNA): TGTGCCAGCAGTGACAGGGACACCGGGGAGCTGTTTTTT.

Judged by abundance, this clone is medium-sized. V gene TRBV18 combines with J gene TRBJ2-7; D is perhaps TRBD2 (6 bases). Trimming cost V 1 base and J 2 bases, with 12 bases left between them. CDR1 is KGHSH, CDR2 LQKENI, per germline. The CDR3 spans 15 residues. CDR3 in amino acids: CASSPRRELPYEQYF. CDR3 bases: TGTGCCAGCTCACCACGACGGGAGCTACCCTACGAGCAGTACTTC.

This chain connects TRBV6-5 to TRBJ2-7, with D unresolved. This CDR3 region has 14 residues. The germline V gene encodes CDR1 MNHEY and CDR2 SVGAGI. V lost 2 bases and J 0 bases, leaving 8 bases between the germline ends. The CDR3 reads CASSYVKGSYEQYF. CDR3 DNA sequence: TGTGCCAGCAGTTACGTAAAGGGCTCCTACGAGCAGTACTTC.